These 19 T cell receptor beta chains share one sample of origin, sequenced in a study of beta chain features in type 1 diabetes. Study observations and caveats: Among patients with Type 1 diabetes, TCRB CDR3s were moderately but significantly shorter in every one of the four CD4+ subsets.

The antigens these receptors bind are not known. Reverse transcribing all isolated RNA meant expressed TCRB transcripts were sequenced. TCRdb keeps only in-frame clones here, not all; method: immunoSEQ multiplex PCR. The profile shows roughly 47,000 clones, roughly 48% of them singletons. The sequenced material came from stem cell memory CD4+ T cells from blood. These receptors came from a man aged 30 to 39 with type 1 diabetes.

This rearrangement joins TRBV19 to TRBJ1-2, with a tentative D call TRBD1 (6 bases). The V and J ends lost 3 bases and 5 bases respectively, with 13 bases between them. Per germline, CDR1 LNHDA and CDR2 SQIVND (reference sequence). This CDR3 region has 14 residues. DNA of the CDR3: TGTGCCAGTAGTATGACCGAGAGGGGGTATGGCTACACCTTC. Translated: CASSMTERGYGYTF.

The rearrangement uses TRBV5-6 and TRBJ2-7, with 8 positions matching TRBD1. The ends lost 3 bases at V and 2 bases at J; junction bases unmatched: 4. The CDR3 extends over 14 amino acids. Germline V gene lookup returns CDR1 SGHDT and CDR2 YYEEEE. The CDR3 region is CASSWRDRTYEQYF. The DNA of the CDR3 is TGTGCCAGCAGCTGGAGGGACAGGACCTACGAGCAGTACTTC. The full variable domain, rest sourced from reference TRBV5-6 and TRBJ2-7, is DAGVTQSPTHLIKTRGQQVTLRCSPKSGHDTVSWYQQALGQGPQFIFQYYEEEERQRGNFPDRFSGHQFPNYSSELNVNALLLGDSALYLCASSWRDRTYEQYFGPGTRLTVT.

The V gene is TRBV28, the J gene TRBJ1-1; D unclear. V was cut by 6 bases and J by 1 base, with 15 bases left in between. In germline, CDR1 is MDHEN, CDR2 SYDVKM. This CDR3 comprises 15 residues. The CDR3 DNA reads TGTGCCAGCAGCCCACGTGGCGCGGGGAACACTGAAGCTTTCTTT. Encoded protein: CASSPRGAGNTEAFF.

The V call is TRBV18, the J call TRBJ1-1; TRBD1 matches 7 bases. This CDR3 contains 13 residues. Germline V gives CDR1 KGHSH, CDR2 LQKENI. J was trimmed by 3 bases and V by 5 bases; bases with no gene match: 3. The DNA for the CDR3 is TGTGCCAGCTCATCAGACAGGGACACTGAAGCTTTCTTT. Amino acid sequence: CASSSDRDTEAFF.

J is TRBJ2-7 and V is TRBV18; D remains ambiguous. Germline V gene data show CDR1 as KGHSH and CDR2 as LQKENI. Trimming removed 4 bases from V and 3 bases from J, with 25 bases in between. This CDR3 spans 18 amino acids. CDR3 sequence: CASSQNQPGLSPLYEQYF. CDR3 in DNA: TGTGCCAGCTCACAAAACCAACCTGGGCTATCTCCCCTCTACGAGCAGTACTTC.

V is TRBV14 and J is TRBJ2-2; the D is unclear. Trimming took 4 bases from V and 4 from J, leaving 13 bases between them. The CDR3 loop spans 15 amino acids. Germline loops: CDR1 SGHDN, CDR2 FVKESK. The CDR3 sequence: CASSPQTSFTGELFF. For the CDR3, the DNA is TGTGCCAGCAGCCCCCAGACATCTTTCACCGGGGAGCTGTTTTTT. The variable domain in full, completed from reference TRBV14 and TRBJ2-2, reads EAGVTQFPSHSVIEKGQTVTLRCDPISGHDNLYWYRRVMGKEIKFLLHFVKESKQDESGMPNNRFLAERTGGTYSTLKVQPAELEDSGVYFCASSPQTSFTGELFFGEGSRLTVL.

The chain carries TRBV19 and TRBJ2-1; a possible D gene is TRBD1 (6 bases). V shed 6 bases and J shed 5 bases, with 23 bases lying between them. Germline V gene sequence: CDR1 LNHDA, CDR2 SQIVND (reference sequence). This CDR3 comprises 17 residues. Written as DNA, the CDR3 is TGTGCCAGTAGCCCACCCGGACAGCAGGGTCGACACAATGAGCAGTTCTTC. Encoded protein: CASSPPGQQGRHNEQFF.

The V and J genes are TRBV7-9 and TRBJ2-7; 10 nucleotides agree with TRBD1. From germline, CDR1 is SEHNR and CDR2 FQNEAQ (reference sequence). The J segment lost 0 bases and the V segment lost 5 bases, leaving 7 bases of the junction unmatched. CDR3 length equals 16 residues. The CDR3 reads CASSPTTGGVSYEQYF. The CDR3 DNA reads as TGTGCCAGCAGCCCCACGACAGGGGGCGTCTCCTACGAGCAGTACTTC.

The rearrangement uses TRBV4-2 and TRBJ1-2, with TRBD1 matching over 9 bases. Germline CDR1 reads LGHNA; CDR2 reads YNFKEQ. This CDR3 has 16 amino acids. Losses at the gene ends were 0 bases for V and 8 bases for J; bases not matched to a gene: 10. CDR3 region: CASSQDGTGWANGYTF. CDR3 coding DNA: TGTGCCAGCAGCCAAGATGGGACAGGGTGGGCGAACGGCTACACCTTC.

This clone has a handful of counts. V and J are TRBV5-4 and TRBJ1-3; D gene uncertain. V gave up 4 bases and J gave up 3 bases, with 14 bases separating them. The CDR3 consists of 15 residues. Germline V lookup: CDR1 SGHNT, CDR2 YYREEE (reference sequence). The CDR3 loop reads CASSPLPNGGNTIYF. The CDR3 bases are TGTGCCAGCAGCCCCCTACCAAACGGTGGAAACACCATATATTTT. Filled out from reference TRBV5-4 and TRBJ1-3, the complete variable domain reads ETGVTQSPTHLIKTRGQQVTLRCSSQSGHNTVSWYQQALGQGPQFIFQYYREEENGRGNFPPRFSGLQFPNYSSELNVNALELDDSALYLCASSPLPNGGNTIYFGEGSWLTVV.

V gene TRBV28 combines with J gene TRBJ1-5; the D gene is possibly TRBD1 (5 bases). Germline loops: CDR1 MDHEN, CDR2 SYDVKM. This CDR3 is built from 15 residues. V lost 10 bases, J lost 0 bases, and 16 bases lay in between. The CDR3, as DNA: TGTGCCACCACTGACAGCCGATATAGCAATCAGCCCCAGCATTTT. This gives the protein CATTDSRYSNQPQHF.

V usage is TRBV19 and J usage is TRBJ2-1, with 9 bases that match TRBD1. Germline loops: CDR1 LNHDA, CDR2 SQIVND (reference sequence). The J segment lost 8 bases and the V segment lost 3 bases, leaving 8 bases of the junction unmatched. The CDR3 contains 15 residues. The CDR3 is CASSIGGTGYYEQFF. The CDR3 DNA reads as TGTGCCAGTAGTATTGGGGGGACAGGGTACTATGAGCAGTTCTTC.

The chain uses TRBV29-1 and TRBJ2-5; TRBD2 agrees at 11 bases. The DNA end lines up better with TRBJ2-7; the J call may be wrong. The germline CDR1 and CDR2 sequences are SQVTM and ANQGSEA. The CDR3 spans 13 residues. CDR3 in DNA: TGCAGCGGTCAACTAGCGGGAGCGTTCGAGCAGTACTTC. This encodes CSGQLAGAFEQYF.

The V and J genes are TRBV5-1 and TRBJ1-1; TRBD1 might be the D (5 bases). This CDR3 region has 14 residues. The V end lost 4 bases, the J end lost 6 bases, and 16 bases lay between the germline ends. Germline V CDR1 and CDR2: SGHRS, YFSETQ. The CDR3 sequence is CASSGNWGGAEAFF. CDR3 in DNA: TGCGCCAGCAGCGGGAATTGGGGGGGGGCTGAAGCTTTCTTT.

The rearrangement uses TRBV5-1 and TRBJ2-5; the match to TRBD1 covers 7 bases. The junction had 12 bases not matched to a gene; V was cut back by 0 bases and J by 4 bases. Germline CDR1 and CDR2: SGHRS and YFSETQ. The CDR3 extends over 17 amino acids. The CDR3, as DNA: TGCGCCAGCAGCTTGGGACAGACAGGGACCCCAACAGAGACCCAGTACTTC. This encodes CASSLGQTGTPTETQYF. The full variable domain, with the rest looked up from reference TRBV5-1 and TRBJ2-5, is KAGVTQTPRYLIKTRGQQVTLSCSPISGHRSVSWYQQTPGQGLQFLFEYFSETQRNKGNFPGRFSGRQFSNSRSEMNVSTLELGDSALYLCASSLGQTGTPTETQYFGPGTRLLVL.

This chain joins TRBV19 and TRBJ2-2; D uncertain. Germline loops: CDR1 LNHDA, CDR2 SQIVND (reference sequence). V lost 4 bases to trimming and J lost 4 bases, with 7 bases between them. This CDR3 has 13 amino acids. CDR3 nucleotides: TGTGCCAGTAGTAAGGCAGGCACCGGGGAGCTGTTTTTT. It yields the protein CASSKAGTGELFF.

The V and J genes are TRBV15 and TRBJ2-1; 12 bases fit TRBD2. The germline V gene has CDR1 LNHNV and CDR2 YYDKDF (reference sequence). V shed 0 bases and J 3 bases; nucleotides not matched to a gene: 0. The length of the CDR3 is 16 residues. The CDR3 DNA sequence: TGTGCCACCAGCAGAGAGACTAGCGGGAGCTACAATGAGCAGTTCTTC. Encoded protein: CATSRETSGSYNEQFF.

The chain combines TRBV6-4 with TRBJ2-7, with 9 bases matching TRBD1. The V segment lost 3 bases and the J segment 1 base; nucleotides outside the gene matches: 1. Germline V gives CDR1 MRHNA, CDR2 SNTAGT. The CDR3 is made up of 14 amino acids. The CDR3 DNA is TGTGCCAGCAGTGAGGACAGGGGATCCTACGAGCAGTACTTC. Translation: CASSEDRGSYEQYF.

The chain uses TRBV30 and TRBJ1-2; D unresolved. Germline CDR1 is GTSNPN and CDR2 is SVGIG (reference sequence). The ends were cut back, 4 bases at V and 4 bases at J, with 16 bases in the middle. The CDR3 totals 14 residues. CDR3 loop: CAWNMAGHLYGYTF. In DNA, the CDR3 is TGTGCCTGGAATATGGCAGGCCATCTCTATGGCTACACCTTC.